This T cell receptor (beta chain) comes out of a study of cytomegalovirus exposure and HLA in healthy donors. Study overall: Early released data comprised 75 million to 100 million unique TCRs from HLA-typed donors. Study-level points and caveats: Because they were indistinguishable, some V segments, including TRBV6-2 and TRBV6-3, were excluded. Equally common other TCR beta chains were less clonally expanded than HLA-associated ones, a later analysis found. The authors listed some 160 TCR beta chains as cytomegalovirus-associated.

V shed 1 base and J shed 9 bases, with 10 bases lying between them. This CDR3 region has 14 residues. Germline loops: CDR1 SGHDN, CDR2 FVKESK. A word on this clone: Its antigen remains unknown.

The PCR used 60 Vbeta and 13 Jbeta primers. Profiled with immunoSEQ multiplex PCR; TCRdb holds only in-frame clones, not every one. The sample holds 85,000 to 110,000 clones, about 71% seen once. The sequence was obtained from a woman in her fifties or sixties in good health and CMV-seronegative. The chain is built from TRBV14 and TRBJ1-6; no firm D call. The specimen sequenced was PBMCs. The CDR3: CASSQVGSRSPLHF. Here the CDR3 DNA reads TGTGCCAGCAGCCAAGTAGGGAGTCGTTCACCCCTCCACTTT.